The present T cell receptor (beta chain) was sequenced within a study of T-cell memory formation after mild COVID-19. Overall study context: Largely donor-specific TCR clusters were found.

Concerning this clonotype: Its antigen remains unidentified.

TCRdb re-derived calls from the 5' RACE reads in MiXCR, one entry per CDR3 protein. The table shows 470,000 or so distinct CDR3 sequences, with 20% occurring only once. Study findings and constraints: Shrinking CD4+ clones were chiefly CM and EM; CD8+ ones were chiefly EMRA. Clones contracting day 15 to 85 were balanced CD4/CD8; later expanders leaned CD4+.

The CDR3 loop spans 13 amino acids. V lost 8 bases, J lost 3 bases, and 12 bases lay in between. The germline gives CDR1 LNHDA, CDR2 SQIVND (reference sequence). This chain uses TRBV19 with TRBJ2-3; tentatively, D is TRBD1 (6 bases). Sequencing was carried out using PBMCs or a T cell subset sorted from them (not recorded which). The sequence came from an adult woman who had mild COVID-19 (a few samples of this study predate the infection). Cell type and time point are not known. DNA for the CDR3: TGTGCCAGTCGACAGGTGGGGACAGATACGCAGTATTTT. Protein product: CASRQVGTDTQYF. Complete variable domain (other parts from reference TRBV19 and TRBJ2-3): DGGITQSPKYLFRKEGQNVTLSCEQNLNHDAMYWYRQDPGQGLRLIYYSQIVNDFQKGDIAEGYSVSREKKESFPLTVTSAQKNPTAFYLCASRQVGTDTQYFGPGTRLTVL.